A single T cell receptor beta chain is shown here with its context. This entry is derived from a study of blood T cell repertoires in COVID-19. Study overall: COVID-19 samples from acute and convalescent phases originated in the United States, Italy and Spain. In each case, the material was cDNA or gDNA derived from T cells, B-cell-depleted T cells, or PBMCs.

Trimming shortened V by 3 bases and J by 4 bases, and 12 bases separated the two germline ends. CDR1 and CDR2 (germline): LGHNT, FRNRAP. The CDR3 contains 15 residues. Authors' processing steps: For nucleated cells, counts were estimated from reference gene primer amplification. Generated by immunoSEQ multiplex PCR, the TCRdb table keeps only in-frame clones and is missing some. D and trimming come from the DNA, and the V and J calls and clone size come from that table. Counted here are about 280,000 clones, more than 85% occurring once; the ten biggest clones make up about 4.2%. The sequence was collected from a man aged 35-49 years with acute or convalescent COVID-19. V is TRBV12-5 and J is TRBJ2-2; a weak D match, TRBD2 (7 bases). Sequenced material: peripheral blood. CDR3 coding DNA: TGTGCTAGTGGTTTTGGCGGGGGCACCACCGGGGAGCTGTTTTTT. It encodes CASGFGGGTTGELFF. Combining the CDR3 with reference TRBV12-5 and TRBJ2-2 gives the whole variable domain DARVTQTPRHKVTEMGQEVTMRCQPILGHNTVFWYRQTMMQGLELLAYFRNRAPLDDSGMPKDRFSAEMPDATLATLKIQPSEPRDSAVYFCASGFGGGTTGELFFGEGSRLTVL.